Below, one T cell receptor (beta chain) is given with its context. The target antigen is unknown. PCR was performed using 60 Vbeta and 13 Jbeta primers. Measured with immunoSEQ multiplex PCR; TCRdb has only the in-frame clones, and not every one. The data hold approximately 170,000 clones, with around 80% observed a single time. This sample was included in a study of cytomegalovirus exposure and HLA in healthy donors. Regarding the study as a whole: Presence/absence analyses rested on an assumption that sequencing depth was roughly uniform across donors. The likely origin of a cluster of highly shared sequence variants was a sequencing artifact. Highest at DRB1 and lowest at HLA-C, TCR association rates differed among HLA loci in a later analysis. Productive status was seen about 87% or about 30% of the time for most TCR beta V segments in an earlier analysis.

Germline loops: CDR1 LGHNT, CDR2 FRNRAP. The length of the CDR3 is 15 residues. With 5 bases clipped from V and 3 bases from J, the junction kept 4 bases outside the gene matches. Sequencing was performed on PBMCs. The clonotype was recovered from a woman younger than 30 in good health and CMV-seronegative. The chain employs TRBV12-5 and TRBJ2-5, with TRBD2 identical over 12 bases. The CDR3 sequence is CASGTSGRSEETQYF. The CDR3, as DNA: TGTGCTAGTGGTACTAGCGGGAGGTCGGAAGAGACCCAGTACTTC.